These 10 T cell receptor beta chains share one sample of origin, sequenced in a study of vaccination and CD4 T cells after COVID-19. Researchers used the Oncomine TCR Beta short-read assay to sequence DNA from cultured CD4+ T cells. TCRdb used MiXCR to reprocess the PCR reads, holding one entry per CDR3 protein. The repertoire holds just over 9,500 distinct CDR3 sequences, with 70% as singletons. These TCRs' antigens remain unknown. The treatment is: roughly 10-day PBMC culture with coronavirus spike peptide pools or control peptides (ViraFEST assay). Sequenced sample: CD4+ T cells from blood, cultured in vitro. The receptor set was obtained from a human donor who had recovered from COVID-19.

This clonotype is medium-sized (0.01 to 0.1%) in the sample. The genes are TRBV7-2 and TRBJ2-2; unclear D gene. V shed 3 bases and J shed 1 base, with 6 bases lying between them. Germline-derived CDR1 and CDR2 are SGHTA and FQGNSA. CDR3 length: 14 amino acids. The CDR3 reads CASSFSRNTGELFF. The CDR3 DNA reads TGTGCCAGCAGCTTCTCCAGGAACACCGGGGAGCTGTTTTTT.

V is TRBV10-2 and J is TRBJ1-5; D may be TRBD1 (5 bases). This CDR3 is 18 amino acids long. The V and J ends lost 2 bases and 1 base respectively, with 18 bases between them. CDR1 is WSHSY and CDR2 is SAAADI in the germline V gene. This CDR3 is CASSEGIRDRVSNQPQHF. CDR3 DNA: TGCGCCAGCAGTGAGGGAATCCGGGACCGAGTAAGCAATCAGCCCCAGCATTTT.

This chain connects TRBV7-9 to TRBJ2-5; TRBD2 matches at 9 bases. The CDR3 spans 14 residues. V was clipped by 5 bases and J by 3 bases; unmatched bases: 4. Per the germline V gene, CDR1 is SEHNR and CDR2 is FQNEAQ (reference sequence). CDR3 DNA sequence: TGTGCCAGCAGCGTGGGACTAGCAGAAGAGACCCAGTACTTC. Its protein is CASSVGLAEETQYF. Full variable domain (remainder filled in from reference TRBV7-9 and TRBJ2-5): DTGVSQNPRHKITKRGQNVTFRCDPISEHNRLYWYRQTLGQGPEFLTYFQNEAQLEKSRLLSDRFSAERPKGSFSTLEIQRTEQGDSAMYLCASSVGLAEETQYFGPGTRLLVL.

In its sample, this clonotype is medium-sized (0.01 to 0.1%). The chain combines TRBV9 with TRBJ2-3; D is undetermined. The CDR3 has 16 amino acids. CDR1 and CDR2 (germline): SGDLS, YYNGEE. The V gene lost 0 bases and the J gene lost 0 bases, with 11 bases spanning the gap. The CDR3 spells CASSVVGLTSTDTQYF. The DNA for the CDR3 is TGTGCCAGCAGCGTAGTCGGGCTTACTAGCACAGATACGCAGTATTTT.

The chain is built from TRBV6-2 or TRBV6-3 and TRBJ2-3, with a weak D call TRBD2 (6 bases). The CDR3 runs to 13 residues. Germline V lookup: CDR1 MNHEY, CDR2 SVGEGT. V was pared by 3 bases and J by 10 bases, with 14 bases between. CDR3 sequence reads: CASSYPRLDAQYF. In nucleotides, the CDR3 is TGTGCCAGCAGTTATCCCAGACTAGACGCGCAGTATTTT.

The chain carries TRBV7-9 and TRBJ1-2, with no clear D. Trimming removed 0 bases at V and 5 bases at J, with 13 bases between. The germline gives CDR1 SEHNR, CDR2 FQNEAQ (reference sequence). The CDR3 has 15 residues. The chain's CDR3 is CASSLAGPLEYGYTF. CDR3 bases: TGTGCCAGCAGCTTAGCAGGCCCTCTGGAATATGGCTACACCTTC.

This clonotype was picked up a small number of times. The chain uses TRBV6-4 and TRBJ1-6, with a possible D match to TRBD1 (6 bases). V lost 4 bases to trimming and J lost 10 bases, with 29 bases between them. This CDR3 contains 19 residues. The germline V gene has CDR1 MRHNA and CDR2 SNTAGT. In nucleotides, the CDR3 is TGTGCCAGCAGTGCCTTCGGGGCGGGGGCTGATCGAAACCGCTCACCCCTCCACTTT. It yields the protein CASSAFGAGADRNRSPLHF.

This chain connects TRBV27 to TRBJ1-1; unclear D gene. This CDR3 has 14 amino acids. Germline V gives CDR1 MNHEY, CDR2 SMNVEV (reference sequence). The ends were cut back, 4 bases at V and 0 bases at J, with 9 bases in the middle. CDR3 residues: CASSSRGLNTEAFF. Written as DNA, the CDR3 is TGTGCCAGCAGTTCCCGGGGTTTGAACACTGAAGCTTTCTTT.

The J gene is TRBJ1-2, the V gene TRBV11-3; 7 bases match TRBD1. The CDR3 length is 13 residues. The germline V gene encodes CDR1 SGHNT and CDR2 YENEEA. With V trimmed by 5 bases and J by 4 bases, 4 bases remained unmatched. This chain's CDR3 is CASSRDRAYGYTF. DNA of the CDR3: TGTGCCAGCAGCCGTGACAGGGCCTATGGCTACACCTTC.

This clonotype has just one count. The rearrangement links TRBV19 to TRBJ1-5; D remains ambiguous. V dropped 4 bases and J dropped 5 bases, with 12 bases sitting between them. Germline assignment: CDR1 LNHDA and CDR2 SQIVND (reference sequence). The length of the CDR3 is 14 residues. The CDR3 DNA follows: TGTGCCAGTAGTAACCCGGGAGACTATCAGCCCCAGCATTTT. This translates into CASSNPGDYQPQHF.